This entry describes one TCR beta chain. Unique molecular identifiers were used in preparing the TCRbeta library. Using its own MiXCR run on the PCR reads, TCRdb lists one record per CDR3 protein. This table has around 500,000 distinct CDR3 sequences, approximately 22% appearing once. The data belong to a study of T-cell reconstitution after alpha-beta-depleted transplantation in children. CDR3 size: 17 residues. The genes are TRBV21-1 and TRBJ1-2. TRBV21-1 is assigned pseudogene status. The material sequenced was PBMCs, mostly from graft donor cells, taken 360 days after TCRalphabeta/CD19-depleted stem cell transplant. The origin of this receptor is a boy under three years old who had a stem cell transplant for acute myeloid leukemia, so the T cells may come from the graft donor. The CDR3 DNA reads TGTGCCAGCAGCCGTCGGAGGGGACTCCCGATCACCTATGGCTACACCTTC. This gives the protein CASSRRRGLPITYGYTF.